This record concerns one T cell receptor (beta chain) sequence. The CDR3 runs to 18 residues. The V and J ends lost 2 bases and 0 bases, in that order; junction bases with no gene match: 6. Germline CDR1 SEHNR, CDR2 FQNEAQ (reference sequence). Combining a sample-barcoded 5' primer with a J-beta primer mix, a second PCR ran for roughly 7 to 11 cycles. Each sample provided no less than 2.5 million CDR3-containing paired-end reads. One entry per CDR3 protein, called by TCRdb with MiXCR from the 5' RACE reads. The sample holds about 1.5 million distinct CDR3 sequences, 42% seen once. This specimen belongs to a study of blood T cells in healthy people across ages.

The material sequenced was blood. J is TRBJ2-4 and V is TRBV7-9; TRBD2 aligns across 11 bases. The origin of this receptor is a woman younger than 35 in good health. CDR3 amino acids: CASSLTLGTSGAKNIQYF. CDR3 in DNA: TGTGCCAGCAGCTTAACCCTAGGGACTAGCGGAGCCAAAAACATTCAGTACTTC.